The text below deals with one TCR beta chain. V lost 2 bases and J lost 7, with 15 bases in between. The V gene's germline CDR1 is GTSNPN and CDR2 SVGIG (reference sequence). The CDR3 extends over 14 amino acids. Described time point: newly diagnosed GD, antithyroid drugs for less than 3 months. With RNA extracted from PBMCs as input, the TCR library was made. Arm-PCR with iRepertoire HTBI primers amplified the CDR3 regions for these TCR beta libraries. In the original processing: Identification yielded around 64 TRBV and around 15 TRBJ segments across samples. MiXCR was run by TCRdb on the multiplex PCR reads, yielding one entry per CDR3 protein. It is TCRdb's table, rather than the study itself, that gives the V and J calls and clone size. The table lists 200,000 to 250,000 distinct CDR3 sequences, around 19% of them singletons. This sample is drawn from a study of regulatory T cells in long-lasting Graves disease.

The origin of this receptor is a female donor with Graves disease. The J gene is TRBJ1-3, the V gene TRBV30, with a possible D match to TRBD1 (5 bases). The sequenced sample was peripheral blood mononuclear cells (PBMCs), obtained at new diagnosis, from a patient treated with antithyroid drugs. CDR3 amino acids: CAWSPHGHPNTIYF. The CDR3 coding sequence is TGTGCCTGGAGTCCCCACGGACATCCTAACACCATATATTTT.